These T cell receptor beta chains were read from a single sample in a study of T cells expressing NK-cell markers. With the 5' RACE reads reprocessed, TCRdb shows one record per CDR3 protein and no DNA. Here the sample table reports 200,000 to 300,000 distinct CDR3 sequences. Sample: blood T cells: a sorted CD56 or NKG2C T cell subset, CD4+ or CD8+ T cells, or bulk PBMC T cells (not recorded which). These receptors were taken from a man younger than 35 in good health. Each CDR3 is given with its conserved first and last residue.

J gene	V gene	CDR3 protein
TRBJ2-1	TRBV20-1	CSARDAALGHQRYNEQFF
TRBJ2-3	TRBV12-3/TRBV12-4	CASSLADRGSDTQYF
TRBJ1-5	TRBV25-1	CASSGTGGQGQPQHF
TRBJ2-1	TRBV12-3/TRBV12-4	CASSFSRTGGSDEQFF
TRBJ1-1	TRBV5-5	CASSLLAGKNTEAFF
TRBJ2-4	TRBV28	CARLSVVAKNIQYF
TRBJ2-2	TRBV6-5	CASSYSRSTAGELFF
TRBJ1-1	TRBV27	CASSAARIMNTEAFF
TRBJ2-2	TRBV5-1	CASRPDRNTGELFF
TRBJ2-7	TRBV27	CASRRPGLGAEQYF
TRBJ2-3	TRBV18	CASSPRRSSTDTQYF
TRBJ2-2	TRBV5-1	CASRPDSTGELFF
TRBJ2-5	TRBV15	CATSRDLKETQYF
TRBJ2-3	TRBV29-1	CSVGFRAVDTQYF
TRBJ1-2	TRBV10-3	CAISDIGTRYGYTF
TRBJ2-1	TRBV19	CASSEWTDVFNEQFF
TRBJ1-4	TRBV18	CASSPQGGEKLFF
TRBJ2-2	TRBV4-2	CASSDSLRWVGLTTGELFF
TRBJ2-3	TRBV6-1	CASSEWRDTQYF
TRBJ2-1	TRBV12-3/TRBV12-4	CASSPTVNSYNEQFF
TRBJ2-1	TRBV5-1	CASRITGSSSYNEQFF
TRBJ2-1	TRBV25-1	CASSESLAGYSEQFF
TRBJ2-1	TRBV20-1	CSARSSTSSYNEQFF
TRBJ1-4	TRBV12-3/TRBV12-4	CASSFWRGNEKLFF
TRBJ1-5	TRBV30	CAWRNGPSSNQPQHF
TRBJ2-3	TRBV5-5	CASNRDSTDTQYF
TRBJ2-3	TRBV20-1	CSAELAASVYF
TRBJ2-5	TRBV7-8	CASSFGSHRGETQYF
TRBJ2-5	TRBV5-5	CASSLVARVETQYF
TRBJ1-2	TRBV15	CATSGLTGRFYYGYTF
TRBJ2-7	TRBV5-1	CASSLGLAGARSYEQYF
TRBJ1-1	TRBV5-4	CASSPWGRGRNTEAFF
TRBJ2-7	TRBV3-1	CASSQGAAREQYF
TRBJ1-3	TRBV29-1	CSVWTGGNTIYF
TRBJ1-4	TRBV12-3/TRBV12-4	CASTSGGYDEKLFF
TRBJ1-4	TRBV2	CASSESWQHEKLFF
TRBJ2-2	TRBV19	CASRPPEYTGELFF
TRBJ2-7	TRBV18	CASSQGTSGTYEQYF
TRBJ2-5	TRBV29-1	CSATGLAGGPKQETQYF
TRBJ2-2	TRBV12-3/TRBV12-4	CASSARVNTGELFF
TRBJ2-1	TRBV20-1	CSARVSTVSLTEQFF
TRBJ1-1	TRBV7-8	CASSLVGLGTEAFF
TRBJ1-2	TRBV12-3/TRBV12-4	CASSFRGTNYGYTF
TRBJ2-1	TRBV29-1	CSVETDSYNEQFF